The rows below give T cell receptor beta chains drawn from one sample of a study of brain T cells in children with intractable seizures. Repertoires were generated with immunoSEQ multiplex PCR, while TCRdb's copy carries only in-frame clones and drops some. The sample shows 80,000 or so clones, about 92% of them seen only once. Sample: peripheral blood, taken at surgery. The receptors derive from a boy younger than two with tuberous sclerosis and intractable seizures. Both conserved end residues are part of each CDR3. Fields, in order: V gene, CDR3 protein.

>TRBV6-6
CASSYSWDRGDEQYF
>TRBV27
CASSSSGTGGKLFF
>TRBV12-3/TRBV12-4
CASSWGSTYEQYF
>TRBV5-6
CASSYPGVWIKRETDTQYF
>TRBV12-3/TRBV12-4
CASRGTENTEAFF
>TRBV3-1/TRBV3-2
CASTAASGRGEQYF
>TRBV6-4
CASSDRGPGTQYF
>TRBV6-6
CASSDRDRGREQYF
>TRBV6-5
CASSYAGGIYNEQFF
>TRBV3-1/TRBV3-2
CASSHMENEQFF
>TRBV5-1
CASSLVAAPLSSGLSTDTQYF
>TRBV7-9
CASSLRSGNTEAFF
>TRBV7-6
CASSLGGQGGEQYF
>TRBV9
CASSVDINYGYTF
>TRBV25-1
CASSEPNRGHTEAFF
>TRBV27
CASSPRGETGELFF
>TRBV27
CASSMISRGADLDEQFF
>TRBV3-1/TRBV3-2
CASSQGLGQGSYEQYF
>TRBV2
CASSTGTSPTGELFF
>TRBV4-2
CASSQLAGGGNEQFF
>TRBV5-4
CASSLDRVGNTIYF
>TRBV30
CAWSASGRSTDTQYF
>TRBV7-6
CASSRGPGDRRLGGNTIYF
>TRBV2
CASSDGPHEQYF
>TRBV7-9
CASSFGFSYNSPLHF
>TRBV29-1
CSVYETGINEQYF